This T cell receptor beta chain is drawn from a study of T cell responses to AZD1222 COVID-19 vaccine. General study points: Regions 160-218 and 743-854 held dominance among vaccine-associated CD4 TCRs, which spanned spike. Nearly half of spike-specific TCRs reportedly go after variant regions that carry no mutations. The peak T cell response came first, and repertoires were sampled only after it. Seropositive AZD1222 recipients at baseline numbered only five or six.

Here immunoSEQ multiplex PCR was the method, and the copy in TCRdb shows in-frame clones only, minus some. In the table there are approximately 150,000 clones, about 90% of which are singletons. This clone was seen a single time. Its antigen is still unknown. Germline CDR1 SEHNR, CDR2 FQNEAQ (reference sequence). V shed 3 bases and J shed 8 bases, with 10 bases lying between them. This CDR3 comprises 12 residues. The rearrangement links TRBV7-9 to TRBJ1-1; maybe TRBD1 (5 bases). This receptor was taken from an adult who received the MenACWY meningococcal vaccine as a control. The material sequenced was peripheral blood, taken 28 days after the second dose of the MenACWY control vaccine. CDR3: CASSLAGREAFF. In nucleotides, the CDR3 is TGTGCCAGCAGCTTGGCAGGGCGCGAAGCTTTCTTT.